This T cell receptor beta chain appears in the sequencing data of a study of T-cell reconstitution after alpha-beta-depleted transplantation in children (dated by TCRdb to the mid-2010s). Background on the whole study: The study quantitatively tracked T-cell immune reconstitution after TCRalphabeta/CD19-depleted allogeneic hematopoietic cell transplantation in children using TCR repertoire profiling. On the study overall, not on this receptor specifically: Hyperexpanded clone frequencies declined over subsequent months; after one year, T-cell counts and TCRbeta diversity were mostly attributed to newly produced T cells. The apparently early recovery of alphabetaT-cell counts about two months after transplant reportedly depended on only several hundred rapidly expanded clones that came from non-depleted graft cells. The high TCRbeta diversity at day 60 in some patients was ascribed to recipient T cells and intrathymic progenitors that had survived conditioning.

As encoded in the germline V gene, CDR1 is MNHEY while CDR2 is SVGEGT. Taken from cysteine to phenylalanine, the CDR3 has 12 residues. Just CDR3 DNA is preserved here, 36 bases in frame from base 1. Relative to germline, V is 6 bases shorter and J is 7 bases shorter, with 12 bases between their ends. The sample's treatment or condition label is to be understood as: allogeneic hematopoietic cell transplantation with graft depleted of TCRalphabeta T cells and CD19 B cells. The children who served as transplant recipients had been given grafts of TCRalphabeta/CD19-depleted allogeneic hematopoietic cells. A few counts support this clonotype. It lacks a known antigen. No much larger clone is present one base from it, and per-base qualities are unavailable. The library came from PCR. Sequenced using an Illumina HiSeq 2500. TCR libraries were prepared with molecular barcoding, using unique molecular identifiers to normalize TCRbeta repertoire quantification. The raw public data were reprocessed by TCRdb itself: fastp quality trimming at Q25, MiXCR clonotype calling, in-frame beta chains only. Identical CDR3 proteins give one entry, which carries the most common genes and DNA. Here the sample has 490,000 or so distinct CDR3 sequences; roughly a tenth occur a single time. The ten largest make up 2% to 2.5% of the sample.

The sample consisted of PBMCs, taken before TCRalphabeta/CD19-depleted stem cell transplant. The chain is assembled from TRBV6-2 or TRBV6-3 and TRBJ1-1; a weak D assignment points to TRBD1 (6 bases agree). This receptor was identified in a child between 2 and 9 years old with inherited bone marrow failure, due to receive a stem cell transplant. Here the CDR3 is given as CASSYREGEAFF. In nucleotide form, the sequence is TGTGCCAGCAGCTACAGGGAGGGTGAAGCTTTCTTT.